The present entry profiles one T cell receptor (beta chain) with its context. This entry belongs to a study of blood T cell repertoires in COVID-19. About the research overall: PBMCs, B-cell-depleted T cells, or T cells were the source of the cDNA or gDNA that made up the material.

Deletions cut 1 base from V and 9 bases from J, with 11 bases between. CDR3 size: 13 residues. Per germline, CDR1 SGHRS and CDR2 YFSETQ. TCRdb keeps only in-frame clones here, not all; method: immunoSEQ multiplex PCR. The sample holds approximately 160,000 clones, roughly 80% seen once. V and J are TRBV5-1 and TRBJ2-1; a possible D gene is TRBD1 (6 bases). The material sequenced was peripheral blood. This receptor was identified in a man aged 70-80 years with acute or convalescent COVID-19. The CDR3 spells CASSLTGPGEQFF. In nucleotides, the CDR3 is TGCGCCAGCAGCTTGACAGGGCCGGGTGAGCAGTTCTTC.